This T cell receptor beta chain was observed in a study of human T cells and chemical hapten exposure. Study summary: Each week of the roughly 23-week study, patients had diphenylcyclopropenone applied to the scalp. Cases of alopecia areata, totalis or universalis occurred in a predominantly female patient group.

The time point here: patch test 3, about 24 weeks after DPC sensitization. The treatment is: therapeutic diphenylcyclopropenone sensitization with weekly scalp DPC. Someone pulled total RNA out of unfractionated whole blood. V lost 2 bases and J lost 8, with 16 bases in between. This CDR3 comprises 15 residues. CDR1 and CDR2 (germline): DFQATT, SNEGSKA (reference sequence). This clonotype was seen at least ten times. Its antigen is undetermined. Findings and caveats of the study: High-frequency TCRs, those above 1 in 1000, stayed the same after DPC sensitization. Significantly more large CDR3 similarity clusters were formed by expanded TCRs than by controls.

TCRdb re-called the RACE reads through MiXCR, storing one row per CDR3 protein. The data show some 38,000 distinct CDR3 sequences, 9% to 9.5% seen once. The chain links TRBV20-1 to TRBJ1-6; perhaps TRBD1 as D (5 bases). Here the sequenced sample was whole blood, taken in connection with sensitization to the hapten diphenylcyclopropenone (DPC). The sequence was collected from a man aged 50-60 years with alopecia areata. Some clones in this sample may be carry-over from other donors' samples. The CDR3 coding sequence is TGCAGTGCTAGAATAACCGGGATCAGGGATTCACCCCTCCACTTT. Protein sequence: CSARITGIRDSPLHF.